This T cell receptor (beta chain) was captured in a study of OX40 agonist ivuxolimab in advanced cancers. Findings and limits, study-wide: On average, a greater number of expanded clones characterised CD8+ T cells relative to CD4+.

Comment on this clone: Its antigen is not identified.

This CDR3 has 13 residues. Germline V gives CDR1 SGHAT, CDR2 FQNNGV. Trimming removed 0 bases from V and 5 bases from J; junction bases left unmatched: 0. Assay used: immunoSEQ multiplex PCR; TCRdb lists only in-frame clones, some missing. The sample holds approximately 19,000 clones, over 70% seen once. This chain uses TRBV11-2 with TRBJ2-5, with 7 positions matching TRBD2. The clonotype comes from an adult with an advanced solid tumor such as melanoma, head and neck, liver or kidney cancer. This specimen was CD4+ or CD8+ T cells sorted from blood, taken in a trial of the OX40 agonist ivuxolimab. The CDR3 protein is CASSLEGGETQYF. Written as DNA, the CDR3 is TGTGCCAGCAGCTTAGAGGGGGGGGAGACCCAGTACTTC.